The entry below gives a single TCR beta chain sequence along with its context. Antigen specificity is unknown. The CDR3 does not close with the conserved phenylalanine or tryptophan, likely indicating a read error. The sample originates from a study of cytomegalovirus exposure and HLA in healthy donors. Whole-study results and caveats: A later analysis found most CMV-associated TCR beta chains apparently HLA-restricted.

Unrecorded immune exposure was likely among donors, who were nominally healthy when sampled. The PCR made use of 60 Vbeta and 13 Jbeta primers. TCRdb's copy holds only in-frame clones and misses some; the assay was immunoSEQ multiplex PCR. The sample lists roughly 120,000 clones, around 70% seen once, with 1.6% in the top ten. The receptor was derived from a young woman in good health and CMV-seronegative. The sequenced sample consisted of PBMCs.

CDR3 in amino acids: CAWSARRNQPQHV. The CDR3 nucleotides are TGTGCCTGGAGCGCACGCAGGAATCAGCCCCAGCATGTT. The chain couples TRBV30 to TRBJ1-5, with D uncertain. The germline CDR1 and CDR2 sequences are GTSNPN and SVGIG (reference sequence). The V and J ends lost 3 bases and 4 bases respectively, with 10 bases between them. This CDR3 comprises 13 residues.